This TCR beta chain emerged from a study of T-cell reconstitution after alpha-beta-depleted transplantation in children. Study observations and caveats: After one year, T-cell counts and TCRbeta diversity mostly came from new T cells.

TCRbeta library construction was performed incorporating unique molecular identifiers. TCRdb reprocessed the PCR reads via MiXCR and lists one record per CDR3 protein. The table shows around 450,000 distinct CDR3 sequences, with 43% occurring only once. This clonotype was seen a few times. Its antigen remains unknown. CDR3 length equals 15 residues. Per germline, CDR1 MNHEY and CDR2 SVGEGT. Trimming cost V 8 bases and J 3 bases; bases outside gene matches: 8. This chain connects TRBV6-2 or TRBV6-3 to TRBJ2-1; 9 bases agree with TRBD2. The source is a girl under 10 years old with aplastic anemia, due to receive a stem cell transplant. The sample consisted of PBMCs, taken before TCRalphabeta/CD19-depleted stem cell transplant. CDR3 loop: CASRGTSLLYNEQFF. Here the CDR3 DNA reads TGTGCCAGCCGTGGGACTAGCCTTCTCTACAATGAGCAGTTCTTC.